These T cell receptor beta chains were read from a single sample in a study of blood T cells in healthy people across ages. TCRdb independently ran MiXCR on the 5' RACE reads; one entry per CDR3 protein. The table includes 1.5 million to 2 million distinct CDR3 sequences, 35% to 50% detected once. The sequenced sample was blood. The receptors come from a human donor in good health. The CDR3 runs from the conserved cysteine through the conserved F or W. D genes are given only for firm matches. The listing skips clone size in some rows; elsewhere it reads once, few, many or a size class.

TRBD2	TRBJ2-5	TRBV12-3/TRBV12-4	NA	CASSPERDPQETQYF	TGTGCCAGCAGTCCTGAGCGGGACCCCCAAGAGACCCAGTACTTC
NA	TRBJ1-4	TRBV7-9	few	CASRSTTGAINEKLFF	TGTGCCAGCCGCTCGACAACGGGAGCGATTAATGAAAAACTGTTTTTT
NA	TRBJ2-3	TRBV4-1	NA	CASSQVGGVKDTQYF	TGCGCCAGCAGCCAAGTTGGTGGGGTCAAAGATACGCAGTATTTT
TRBD2	TRBJ2-1	TRBV29-1	NA	CSVEPSGGNNEQFF	TGCAGCGTTGAACCTAGCGGGGGGAACAATGAGCAGTTCTTC
NA	TRBJ2-1	TRBV11-1	NA	CASSFRTPYEQFF	TGTGCCAGCAGCTTCAGGACACCCTACGAGCAGTTCTTC
NA	TRBJ2-1	TRBV7-9	many	CASSLGGFEQFF	TGTGCCAGCAGCTTAGGAGGGTTTGAGCAGTTCTTC
NA	TRBJ2-4	TRBV5-4	NA	CASSLVTGTRGGEQYF	TGTGCCAGCAGCTTGGTTACGGGGACTCGCGGCGGGGAGCAGTACTTC
TRBD2	TRBJ2-1	TRBV7-4	NA	CASSLGASSGGYNEQFF	TGTGCCAGCAGCTTAGGGGCATCTAGCGGGGGGTACAATGAGCAGTTCTTC
NA	TRBJ2-2	TRBV20-1	NA	CSASPPNTGEPFF	TGCAGTGCTAGTCCCCCGAACACCGGGGAGCCGTTTTTT
TRBD1	TRBJ2-7	TRBV20-1	few	CSANRGRGSTQYF	TGCAGTGCTAACAGGGGGCGCGGGTCAACCCAGTACTTC
TRBD1	TRBJ1-2	TRBV29-1	NA	CSDLFRDRALCGKYGYTF	TGCAGCGACCTTTTCCGGGACAGGGCCCTATGTGGCAAGTATGGCTACACCTTC
NA	TRBJ1-2	TRBV11-3	NA	CASSSYGAASLTNYGYTF	TGTGCCAGCAGCTCTTACGGGGCGGCGAGTTTAACTAACTATGGCTACACCTTC
TRBD1	TRBJ1-1	TRBV28	NA	CATRRQGGNTEAFF	TGTGCCACCCGGAGGCAGGGGGGGAACACTGAAGCTTTCTTT
NA	TRBJ1-1	TRBV9	NA	CASSPSSRTWNTEAFF	TGTGCCAGCAGCCCCTCTTCCCGAACCTGGAACACTGAAGCTTTCTTT
TRBD1	TRBJ1-4	TRBV20-1	NA	CSAQYTRTGWGEKLFF	TGCAGTGCCCAATACACCCGGACAGGGTGGGGTGAAAAACTGTTTTTT
NA	TRBJ2-3	TRBV7-2	few	CASSPIYQDTQYF	TGTGCCAGCAGCCCGATATACCAGGATACGCAGTATTTT
NA	TRBJ1-6	TRBV7-6	NA	CASSLGRAPLHF	TGTGCCAGCAGCTTAGGGCGGGCACCCCTCCACTTT
NA	TRBJ1-5	TRBV6-8	NA	CASSYDRIVGQPQHF	TGTGCCAGCAGTTACGACAGGATCGTGGGGCAGCCCCAGCATTTT
TRBD2	TRBJ2-3	TRBV4-1	NA	CASSQDVGIAGASTDTQYF	TGCGCCAGCAGCCAAGATGTAGGGATAGCGGGAGCTAGCACAGATACGCAGTATTTT
NA	TRBJ2-3	TRBV29-1	few	CSVEPRDSSRTDTQYF	TGCAGCGTTGAACCGAGGGATTCTTCCCGCACAGATACGCAGTATTTT